One TCR beta chain is described in this entry. The CDR3 sequence is 17 residues long. The V and J ends lost 0 bases and 7 bases respectively, with 21 bases between them. CDR1 is SEHNR, CDR2 FQNEAQ, per germline (reference sequence). Sequencing was performed with immunoSEQ multiplex PCR; in TCRdb, only in-frame clones are kept and a portion is missing. The sample lists under 200,000 clones, around nine tenths occurring once. The sample belongs to a study of control samples from healthy donors and cancer patients. Sequences were obtained from blood. This sequence was found in a woman aged 25 to 39 in good health. The chain combines TRBV7-9 with TRBJ1-2, with a possible D match to TRBD1 (5 bases). In nucleotides, the CDR3 is TGTGCCAGCAGCTTAGCGGGTGCAGGGTTAATGGAGATTGGCTACACCTTC. It codes for CASSLAGAGLMEIGYTF.